Following are 16 T cell receptor beta chains from one sample sequenced in a study of blood T cell repertoires in COVID-19. Some clones are missing from TCRdb's copy, which holds only in-frame ones; the method was immunoSEQ multiplex PCR. The sample has roughly 71,000 clones, 86% seen once. The sequenced sample consisted of peripheral blood. The source of these receptors is a man aged 25 to 40 with acute or convalescent COVID-19.

The rearrangement links TRBV4-2 to TRBJ2-7; 7 bases align to TRBD2. V lost 0 bases to trimming and J lost 2 bases; unmatched junction nucleotides: 4. This CDR3 has 15 residues. Germline loops: CDR1 LGHNA, CDR2 YNFKEQ. CDR3 DNA sequence: TGTGCCAGCAGCCAAGAGTTAGCGGGCCCCTACGAGCAGTACTTC. It encodes CASSQELAGPYEQYF.

This clone was seen only once. V and J are TRBV27 and TRBJ1-1; D uncertain. V lost 0 bases to trimming and J lost 4 bases, with 3 bases between them. The CDR3 contains 12 residues. The germline V gene encodes CDR1 MNHEY and CDR2 SMNVEV (reference sequence). CDR3: CASSLSATEAFF. In DNA form, the CDR3 reads TGTGCCAGCAGTTTATCGGCCACTGAAGCTTTCTTT.

The chain joins TRBV11-2 to TRBJ1-2; D remains unclear. The germline V gene has CDR1 SGHAT and CDR2 FQNNGV. The CDR3 has 15 residues. Between the trimmed V and J ends, which lost 2 bases and 7 bases, there was a span of 17 bases. Here the CDR3 DNA reads TGTGCCAGCAGCTTATACGTGCGAGTGGCAGGTGGCTACACCTTC. Protein sequence: CASSLYVRVAGGYTF.

This clone turned up a few times. Other DNA sequences in the sample encode the same CDR3. The genes are TRBV2 and TRBJ1-6, with D tentatively TRBD1 (5 bases). V was shortened by 0 bases and J by 7 bases, with 7 bases between the two germline ends. CDR1 is SNHLY and CDR2 is FYNNEI in the germline V gene. The CDR3 is 14 residues long. The CDR3 DNA is TGTGCCAGCAGTGAAGCGCGACAGAATTCACCCCTCCACTTT. It encodes CASSEARQNSPLHF.

This clone was detected a few times. The CDR3 protein is CASSNHPDRYF. In DNA, the CDR3 is TGTGCCAGTAGTAACCATCCAGACAGGTACTTC. The chain is built from TRBV19 and TRBJ2-5; D may be TRBD1 (5 bases). The germline gives CDR1 LNHDA, CDR2 SQIVND (reference sequence). V lost 4 bases and J 13 bases, leaving 13 bases between the germline ends. The CDR3 spans 11 residues. The whole variable domain, remainder taken from reference TRBV19 and TRBJ2-5, is DGGITQSPKYLFRKEGQNVTLSCEQNLNHDAMYWYRQDPGQGLRLIYYSQIVNDFQKGDIAEGYSVSREKKESFPLTVTSAQKNPTAFYLCASSNHPDRYFGPGTRLLVL.

The rearrangement uses TRBV29-1 and TRBJ1-4; D unresolved. This CDR3 spans 13 amino acids. V was trimmed by 1 base and J by 6 bases, leaving 9 bases between them. Germline V gene data show CDR1 as SQVTM and CDR2 as ANQGSEA. The CDR3 coding sequence is TGCAGCGTTGAAGGGGAGAGAGATGAAAAACTGTTTTTT. Translated: CSVEGERDEKLFF.

The rearrangement links TRBV9 to TRBJ2-3, with D hard to call. The CDR3 sequence is 13 residues long. V was shortened by 0 bases and J by 6 bases, with 8 bases between the two germline ends. Germline lookup yields CDR1 SGDLS and CDR2 YYNGEE. The CDR3, as DNA: TGTGCCAGCAGCGTAGACCACCGGGATACGCAGTATTTT. As protein: CASSVDHRDTQYF.

The chain has TRBV5-1 and TRBJ1-2; D possibly corresponds to TRBD1 (6 bases). The CDR3 consists of 14 residues. Per germline, CDR1 SGHRS and CDR2 YFSETQ. V was shortened by 4 bases and J by 8 bases, with 18 bases between the two germline ends. The CDR3 is CASSHDGTNRGYTF. The CDR3 DNA reads as TGCGCCAGCAGCCATGACGGGACAAACCGAGGCTACACCTTC.

The chain couples TRBV19 to TRBJ1-6, with D possibly TRBD1 on 5 matching bases. The length of the CDR3 is 13 residues. Germline V gives CDR1 LNHDA, CDR2 SQIVND (reference sequence). V was clipped by 8 bases and J by 8 bases, with 13 bases between them. The CDR3 coding sequence is TGTGCCAGTGGTTCGGGGGGTTATTCACCCCTCCACTTT. It codes for CASGSGGYSPLHF. The whole variable domain, remainder taken from reference TRBV19 and TRBJ1-6, is DGGITQSPKYLFRKEGQNVTLSCEQNLNHDAMYWYRQDPGQGLRLIYYSQIVNDFQKGDIAEGYSVSREKKESFPLTVTSAQKNPTAFYLCASGSGGYSPLHFGNGTRLTVT.

This clone was detected only once. The rearrangement joins TRBV3-1 (or the pseudogene TRBV3-2) to TRBJ1-2, with 9 nucleotides matching TRBD1. CDR1 and CDR2 from the germline V gene are LGHDT and YNNKEL (reference sequence). CDR3 length: 16 residues. The V and J ends lost 0 bases and 7 bases, in that order; junction bases with no gene match: 9. The CDR3 sequence: CASSQDLDRGTAGYTF. DNA for the CDR3: TGTGCCAGCAGCCAAGACCTCGACAGGGGGACGGCTGGCTACACCTTC.

The table lists this clone with a count of one. This sequence joins TRBV5-1 and TRBJ2-5, with 7 bases fitting TRBD1. This CDR3 has 14 residues. V lost 3 bases to trimming and J lost 5 bases; unmatched junction nucleotides: 7. Germline lookup yields CDR1 SGHRS and CDR2 YFSETQ. The CDR3 DNA follows: TGCGCCAGCAGCTCGGGACAGTGGCAGGAGACCCAGTACTTC. Translated, it gives CASSSGQWQETQYF.

The rearrangement uses TRBV30 and TRBJ1-3; 9 nucleotides match TRBD1. This CDR3 is built from 14 residues. J lost 3 bases, V lost 4 bases, and 4 bases had no gene match. Germline V gives CDR1 GTSNPN, CDR2 SVGIG (reference sequence). CDR3 residues: CAWTRTGDGNTIYF. The CDR3, as DNA: TGTGCCTGGACGAGGACAGGGGATGGAAACACCATATATTTT.

The rearrangement links TRBV7-9 to TRBJ1-3, with 8 nucleotides matching TRBD1. The V gene's germline CDR1 is SEHNR and CDR2 FQNEAQ (reference sequence). The length of the CDR3 is 18 residues. Trimming cost V 5 bases and J 1 base; bases outside gene matches: 13. The CDR3 DNA follows: TGTGCCAGCAGCGTAAACCGGGACAGGTGGAGTTCTGGAAACACCATATATTTT. Translated, it gives CASSVNRDRWSSGNTIYF.

This sequence joins TRBV4-3 and TRBJ2-4; 10 nucleotides align to TRBD1. The junction had 4 bases not matched to a gene; V was cut back by 2 bases and J by 9 bases. CDR3 size: 14 residues. CDR1 is LGHNA and CDR2 is YSLEER in the germline V gene. CDR3 nucleotide sequence: TGCGCCAGCAGCCAACAGGACAGGGGGAGCATTCAGTACTTC. Amino acid sequence: CASSQQDRGSIQYF.

The chain links TRBV18 to TRBJ1-3; D might be TRBD1 (6 bases). The CDR3 contains 15 residues. Germline CDR1 and CDR2: KGHSH and LQKENI. Trimming took off 3 bases at V and 4 bases at J, with 13 bases between the two ends. The DNA for the CDR3 is TGTGCCAGCTCACCCATCGGGGGGCCAGGAAACACCATATATTTT. Translated: CASSPIGGPGNTIYF.

V gene TRBV2 combines with J gene TRBJ1-1; 9 nucleotides match TRBD1. With 3 bases clipped from V and 5 bases from J, the junction kept 4 bases outside the gene matches. Germline assignment: CDR1 SNHLY and CDR2 FYNNEI. The CDR3 loop spans 14 amino acids. CDR3 protein: CASSEGQGGTEAFF. Written as DNA, the CDR3 is TGTGCCAGCAGTGAGGGACAGGGCGGGACTGAAGCTTTCTTT.